This TCR beta chain emerged from a study of cytomegalovirus exposure and HLA in healthy donors. On this clone itself: Compared with germline, one end of the junction differs, possibly owing to a read error.

PCR used 60 Vbeta primers and 13 Jbeta primers. Method: immunoSEQ multiplex PCR; TCRdb's copy keeps in-frame clones and lacks some. The top ten hold around 2% of the sample, which has 150,000 to 200,000 clones, 65% to 85% seen once. Germline-derived CDR1 and CDR2 are MNHNY and SVGAGI (reference sequence). The CDR3 is 15 residues long. The clonotype was recovered from a young man in good health and CMV-seronegative. The rearrangement joins TRBV6-6 to TRBJ1-1; no definite D call. Sequenced sample: PBMCs. CDR3 amino acids: CASSLDGRLNTEAFF. DNA for the CDR3: TGTGCCAGCAGTTTGGATGGGAGATTGAATACTGAAGCTTTCTTT.